The clone carrying this TCR beta chain has a count of ten or more. The antigen is not known. From the reads, TCRdb called clonotypes with MiXCR, one entry per CDR3 protein. In the table there are about 300,000 distinct CDR3 sequences, approximately 8.9% of which are singletons. This sample is drawn from a study of T cell repertoires in cytomegalovirus infection. Study at large: In public TCR beta signatures, there were indications of both CMV infection and matching HLA type. Whole-study results and caveats: What dominated the ex vivo response were HLA-C-restricted CMV-specific TCR beta clonotypes.

Germline CDR1 is LGHDT and CDR2 is YNNKEL (reference sequence). The CDR3 loop spans 15 amino acids. With 4 bases clipped from V and 3 bases from J, the junction kept 9 bases outside the gene matches. Sequencing was performed on PBMCs. This chain joins TRBV3-1 and TRBJ2-7; 7 bases agree with TRBD2. The origin of this receptor is a human donor in good health (CMV status not recorded). Some clones in this sample may be carry-over from other donors' samples. CDR3 sequence (DNA): TGTGCCAGCAGCCCCTGGGGAGGGGCCGACTACGAGCAGTACTTC. Translation gives CASSPWGGADYEQYF.